This T cell receptor beta chain was captured in a study of T cell changes during pregnancy in multiple sclerosis. Method: immunoSEQ multiplex PCR; TCRdb's copy keeps in-frame clones and lacks some. The data show 75,000 to 100,000 clones, approximately 90% seen once. V was pared by 3 bases and J by 2 bases, with 10 bases between. The germline gives CDR1 SEHNR, CDR2 FQNEAQ (reference sequence). This CDR3 region has 14 residues. The starting material was peripheral blood, obtained after pregnancy. The clonotype was recovered from a female donor in good health, enrolled as a control in a pregnancy study. The rearrangement uses TRBV7-9 and TRBJ1-2, with a possible D match to TRBD1 (6 bases). DNA for the CDR3: TGTGCCAGCAGCTTGAACACAGGGAACTATGGCTACACCTTC. It codes for CASSLNTGNYGYTF.